Listed below are T cell receptor beta chains from one sample, sequenced in a study of blood T cells in healthy people across ages. TCRdb re-derived calls from the 5' RACE reads in MiXCR, one entry per CDR3 protein. The table has 1.5 million to 2 million distinct CDR3 sequences, 28% seen once. The sample taken for sequencing was blood. The receptor source for this set is a woman in her 30s in good health. Both conserved end residues are part of each CDR3. A D gene is named only where the DNA matches it firmly. Size values are once, few and many counts, or a class for expanded clones, and some rows have none.

CDR3 | DNA | size | V | D | J
CAWSVTSVDQPQHF | TGTGCCTGGAGTGTAACCTCGGTAGATCAGCCCCAGCATTTT | . | TRBV30 | . | TRBJ1-5
CASSVTTKWDRVNQPQHF | TGTGCCAGCAGTGTAACAACTAAGTGGGACAGGGTCAATCAGCCCCAGCATTTT | few | TRBV6-1 | TRBD1 | TRBJ1-5
CASSPDIVAYEQYF | TGTGCCAGCTCACCAGACATCGTGGCCTACGAGCAGTACTTC | many | TRBV18 | . | TRBJ2-7
CASSTEGYSNQPQHF | TGTGCCAGCAGTACAGAGGGGTATAGCAATCAGCCCCAGCATTTT | few | TRBV2 | . | TRBJ1-5
CASPWLGRRDYGYTF | TGTGCCAGCCCATGGTTGGGGAGGCGGGACTATGGCTACACCTTC | . | TRBV7-3 | . | TRBJ1-2
CASSYYSGSPYEQYF | TGCGCCAGCAGTTATTATAGCGGGAGCCCCTACGAGCAGTACTTC | . | TRBV5-1 | TRBD2 | TRBJ2-7
CARNPLRGDQPQHF | TGCGCCAGAAATCCTCTAAGGGGGGATCAGCCCCAGCATTTT | few | TRBV5-1 | . | TRBJ1-5
CSARSLAGGNQETQYF | TGCAGTGCTAGAAGTCTAGCGGGGGGTAACCAAGAGACCCAGTACTTC | few | TRBV20-1 | TRBD2 | TRBJ2-5
CASTPTWGSGKNIQYF | TGTGCCAGCACCCCGACCTGGGGCTCGGGCAAAAACATTCAGTACTTC | few | TRBV6-1 | . | TRBJ2-4
CSARDLHFGDGSYGYTF | TGCAGTGCTAGAGATTTGCATTTTGGGGACGGATCCTATGGCTACACCTTC | . | TRBV20-1 | . | TRBJ1-2
CASSYLGSGPDNEQYF | TGTGCCAGCAGTTATCTCGGGAGCGGACCAGACAATGAGCAGTACTTC | few | TRBV6-5 | . | TRBJ2-5
CASSLYRGQQFF | TGTGCCAGCAGTTTGTACAGGGGGCAGCAGTTCTTC | . | TRBV6-5 | TRBD1 | TRBJ2-1
CASSVDLLAGDEKLFF | TGTGCCAGCAGCGTAGATCTATTAGCGGGGGATGAAAAACTGTTTTTT | . | TRBV9 | . | TRBJ1-4
CSVDWGRGQETQYF | TGCAGCGTTGATTGGGGCAGGGGCCAAGAGACCCAGTACTTC | many | TRBV29-1 | . | TRBJ2-5
CAISPQGQETQYF | TGTGCCATCAGCCCTCAGGGGCAAGAGACCCAGTACTTC | many | TRBV10-3 | . | TRBJ2-5
CSARGREAVFNEQFF | TGCAGTGCTAGAGGCCGGGAAGCAGTGTTTAATGAGCAGTTCTTC | . | TRBV20-1 | . | TRBJ2-1
CASSLQDIRGTEAFF | TGCGCCAGCAGCTTGCAGGACATCCGGGGCACTGAAGCTTTCTTT | few | TRBV5-1 | . | TRBJ1-1
CASSEASLETQYF | TGTGCCAGTAGCGAAGCATCCCTGGAGACCCAGTACTTC | . | TRBV19 | . | TRBJ2-5
CASGQTGRMNTEAFF | TGTGCCAGCGGACAAACTGGACGAATGAACACTGAAGCTTTCTTT | . | TRBV6-2/TRBV6-3 | . | TRBJ1-1
CASSKSQGAETQYF | TGCGCCAGCAGCAAATCACAGGGGGCAGAGACCCAGTACTTC | many | TRBV5-1 | TRBD1 | TRBJ2-5
CATRSFREQYF | TGTGCCACCAGGAGCTTTCGCGAGCAGTACTTC | few | TRBV15 | . | TRBJ2-7
CASSPYLARAKNIQYF | TGTGCCAGCAGTCCTTACCTAGCGAGAGCCAAAAACATTCAGTACTTC | few | TRBV27 | . | TRBJ2-4
CASSSVGLSDTQYF | TGTGCCAGCAGCTCAGTGGGTTTGTCAGATACGCAGTATTTT | . | TRBV13 | . | TRBJ2-3
CASSRPPSYEQYF | TGTGCCAGCAGTCGGCCCCCTTCCTACGAGCAGTACTTC | many | TRBV12-3/TRBV12-4 | . | TRBJ2-7
CASGSPGFAGYTF | TGTGCTAGTGGTTCCCCGGGATTTGCCGGCTACACCTTC | many | TRBV12-5 | . | TRBJ1-2
CASRTRGTSYNEQFF | TGCGCCAGCAGAACTCGCGGGACTAGCTACAATGAGCAGTTCTTC | . | TRBV5-1 | TRBD2 | TRBJ2-1
CASSPSGTRHHNEQFF | TGTGCCAGCAGCCCCAGCGGGACTCGCCACCACAATGAGCAGTTCTTC | few | TRBV12-3/TRBV12-4 | TRBD2 | TRBJ2-1
CASSIPGTFGPDTQYF | TGTGCCAGCAGTATCCCCGGGACCTTCGGGCCAGATACGCAGTATTTT | few | TRBV12-3/TRBV12-4 | . | TRBJ2-3
CASSLKRLNYEQYF | TGTGCCAGCAGCCTAAAGCGTTTGAACTACGAGCAGTACTTC | few | TRBV14 | . | TRBJ2-7
CASSLPASSGANVLTF | TGTGCCAGCAGTTTACCAGCCAGCTCTGGGGCCAACGTCCTGACTTTC | . | TRBV12-3/TRBV12-4 | . | TRBJ2-6
CSAILNEKLFF | TGCAGTGCAATACTTAATGAAAAACTGTTTTTT | . | TRBV20-1 | . | TRBJ1-4
CAISGGQGATYEQYF | TGTGCCATCAGTGGGGGACAGGGGGCGACCTACGAGCAGTACTTC | . | TRBV10-3 | TRBD1 | TRBJ2-7
CASSDYGAGNYEQYF | TGTGCCAGCAGTGATTACGGAGCGGGCAACTACGAGCAGTACTTC | . | TRBV25-1 | . | TRBJ2-7
CASSLGTSILNEQFF | TGTGCCAGCAGTTTAGGGACTAGTATTTTAAATGAGCAGTTCTTC | . | TRBV28 | TRBD2 | TRBJ2-1
CATSAASPYNEQFF | TGTGCCACCAGTGCCGCGAGCCCCTACAATGAGCAGTTCTTC | . | TRBV24-1 | . | TRBJ2-1
CASSVETGGIDNYGYTF | TGTGCCAGCAGTGTAGAGACAGGGGGCATTGATAACTATGGCTACACCTTC | . | TRBV9 | TRBD1 | TRBJ1-2
CASSFRTGKGKNIQYF | TGTGCCAGCAGTTTCCGGACAGGGAAGGGCAAAAACATTCAGTACTTC | few | TRBV12-3/TRBV12-4 | TRBD1 | TRBJ2-4
CASSLTWDTYEQYF | TGCGCCAGCAGTCTTACGTGGGACACCTACGAGCAGTACTTC | many | TRBV4-1 | . | TRBJ2-7
CASSSRDPSHGYTF | TGTGCCAGCAGCAGCAGGGATCCCAGCCATGGCTACACCTTC | many | TRBV7-2 | . | TRBJ1-2
CASRQFRDNIQYF | TGTGCCAGCAGACAATTCCGGGATAACATTCAGTACTTC | few | TRBV2 | . | TRBJ2-4
CASSPISGSTDTQYF | TGTGCCAGCAGTCCGATTAGCGGCAGCACAGATACGCAGTATTTT | . | TRBV12-3/TRBV12-4 | . | TRBJ2-3
CASSPLEGQREQFF | TGTGCCAGCAGCCCCCTTGAGGGCCAACGGGAGCAGTTCTTC | . | TRBV3-1 | . | TRBJ2-1
CASRNRGATNEKLFF | TGTGCCAGCAGGAACAGGGGCGCAACTAATGAAAAACTGTTTTTT | many | TRBV12-3/TRBV12-4 | TRBD1 | TRBJ1-4
CASSPMRPHEETQYF | TGCGCCAGCAGCCCCATGCGACCCCATGAGGAGACCCAGTACTTC | few | TRBV5-1 | . | TRBJ2-5
CASTIVVGGTYGYTF | TGTGCCAGCACCATCGTTGTCGGGGGGACTTATGGCTACACCTTC | . | TRBV7-9 | . | TRBJ1-2
CATSDSKDSGSYNEQFF | TGTGCCACCAGTGACTCCAAGGACTCGGGGAGCTACAATGAGCAGTTCTTC | few | TRBV24-1 | . | TRBJ2-1
CASRGYGGNEQFF | TGTGCCAGCAGGGGGTATGGGGGAAATGAGCAGTTCTTC | . | TRBV12-3/TRBV12-4 | . | TRBJ2-1
CASSVSYGQGARGIDTQYF | TGTGCCAGCAGTGTATCCTACGGACAGGGGGCGCGAGGTATTGATACGCAGTATTTT | . | TRBV2 | TRBD1 | TRBJ2-3
CAISRTGEGAYNEQFF | TGTGCCATCAGTCGGACAGGGGAAGGGGCTTACAATGAGCAGTTCTTC | many | TRBV10-3 | TRBD1 | TRBJ2-1
CASSLFSDQPQHF | TGTGCCAGCAGCTTGTTTTCGGATCAGCCCCAGCATTTT | . | TRBV5-5 | . | TRBJ1-5
CSAIGTADSGANVLTF | TGCAGTGCTATCGGGACGGCAGACTCTGGGGCCAACGTCCTGACTTTC | few | TRBV20-1 | . | TRBJ2-6
CASSLPGRLYEQYF | TGCGCCAGCAGCTTGCCAGGGAGGCTCTACGAGCAGTACTTC | many | TRBV5-1 | . | TRBJ2-7
CASSEGAGGREKFF | TGTGCCAGCAGTGAGGGGGCAGGCGGGAGAGAGAAGTTCTTC | few | TRBV25-1 | . | TRBJ2-1
CATSEQGGTQYF | TGTGCCACCAGTGAACAGGGGGGGACCCAGTACTTC | few | TRBV24-1 | TRBD1 | TRBJ2-5
CSARDVLAGAYNEQFF | TGCAGTGCTAGAGATGTACTAGCGGGAGCCTACAATGAGCAGTTCTTC | many | TRBV20-1 | TRBD2 | TRBJ2-1